This T cell receptor (beta chain) was sequenced during a study of T cell repertoires in cytomegalovirus infection. Study background: HLA-B-restricted CMV epitopes that are well studied were used alongside recently identified HLA-C-restricted ones.

General study results and limits: Accumulated public TCR beta family frequency recognized individuals carrying CMV together with the relevant HLA.

With respect to this clonotype: Its antigen is still unknown.

Germline V gene sequence: CDR1 SGHNT, CDR2 YYREEE (reference sequence). V shed 4 bases and J shed 2 bases, with 12 bases lying between them. The CDR3 length is 14 residues. From the reads, TCRdb called clonotypes with MiXCR, one entry per CDR3 protein. This table has hundreds of thousands of distinct CDR3 sequences, about 27% appearing once. The rearrangement uses TRBV5-4 and TRBJ1-2; no clear D. The material sequenced was cultured PBMCs, taken from culture after CMV antigen stimulation. The clonotype was recovered from a human donor in good health (CMV status not recorded). Some clones in this sample may be carry-over from other donors' samples. The CDR3 here is CASSLPNWNYGYTF. The CDR3 DNA is TGTGCCAGCAGCCTCCCTAACTGGAACTATGGCTACACCTTC.